Below are 25 T cell receptor beta chains sequenced from a single sample in a study of graft-versus-host responses after intestinal transplantation. Sequenced by immunoSEQ multiplex PCR; TCRdb stores in-frame clones only, minus some. This sample has about 110,000 clones, with about nine tenths found just once. No antigen has been assigned to these receptors. Here the sequenced sample was unstimulated CD4+ T cells sorted from spleen or lymph node cells, taken before transplant. These receptor sequences come from a human donor who was the organ donor for an intestinal transplant.

The rearrangement joins TRBV7-2 to TRBJ2-3; no definite D call. Trimming took 1 base from V and 7 from J, leaving 6 bases between them. The CDR3 has 12 amino acids. Germline lookup yields CDR1 SGHTA and CDR2 FQGNSA. CDR3 DNA: TGTGCCAGCAGCTTAGACGGGTATACGCAGTATTTT. Encoded protein: CASSLDGYTQYF.

J is TRBJ2-5 and V is TRBV7-7, with D hard to call. Between the trimmed V and J ends, which lost 1 base and 1 base, there was a span of 7 bases. CDR1 is SSHAT and CDR2 is FNYEAQ in the germline V gene (reference sequence). The CDR3 length is 14 residues. This CDR3 is CASSLGALQETQYF. The CDR3 region has the DNA TGTGCCAGCAGCTTAGGAGCTCTCCAAGAGACCCAGTACTTC.

This clone was seen just once. The J gene is TRBJ1-5, the V gene TRBV4-1; tentatively, D is TRBD1 (5 bases). V was trimmed by 2 bases and J by 2 bases, leaving 13 bases between them. The CDR3 totals 16 residues. Per the germline V gene, CDR1 is MGHRA and CDR2 is YSYEKL. The CDR3 reads CASSQPSRGRNQPQHF. CDR3 bases: TGCGCCAGCAGCCAACCGTCAAGGGGTCGCAATCAGCCCCAGCATTTT.

The chain is built from TRBV9 and TRBJ1-1; 7 nucleotides agree with TRBD1. CDR1 is SGDLS and CDR2 is YYNGEE in the germline V gene. The trim removed 2 bases at V and 5 bases at J, leaving 6 bases unmatched. The CDR3 length is 14 residues. CDR3 sequence reads: CASSVLGDRTEAFF. CDR3 nucleotides: TGTGCCAGCAGCGTCCTCGGGGACAGAACTGAAGCTTTCTTT. Looking up the rest from reference TRBV9 and TRBJ1-1 gives the full variable domain: DSGVTQTPKHLITATGQRVTLRCSPRSGDLSVYWYQQSLDQGLQFLIQYYNGEERAKGNILERFSAQQFPDLHSELNLSSLELGDSALYFCASSVLGDRTEAFFGQGTRLTVV.

This chain links TRBV19 with TRBJ1-1, with D unresolved. Trimming cost V 7 bases and J 3 bases, with 18 bases left between them. The CDR3 totals 15 residues. Germline V gives CDR1 LNHDA, CDR2 SQIVND (reference sequence). CDR3 DNA sequence: TGTGCCAGTACCGACTACCGAGGAGGTGACACTGAAGCTTTCTTT. Its translation is CASTDYRGGDTEAFF. Complete variable domain (other parts from reference TRBV19 and TRBJ1-1): DGGITQSPKYLFRKEGQNVTLSCEQNLNHDAMYWYRQDPGQGLRLIYYSQIVNDFQKGDIAEGYSVSREKKESFPLTVTSAQKNPTAFYLCASTDYRGGDTEAFFGQGTRLTVV.

The chain combines TRBV7-9 with TRBJ2-3, with a possible D match to TRBD2 (6 bases). V dropped 4 bases and J dropped 4 bases, with 21 bases sitting between them. This CDR3 is 17 amino acids long. Germline CDR1 SEHNR, CDR2 FQNEAQ (reference sequence). CDR3: CASSSRSGRISADTQYF. As DNA, the CDR3 is TGTGCCAGCAGCTCGCGCTCAGGGAGGATTTCGGCAGATACGCAGTATTTT.

The chain couples TRBV6-6 to TRBJ2-1; D remains unclear. The CDR3 is 14 residues long. V lost 0 bases and J 6 bases, leaving 9 bases between the germline ends. The germline CDR1 and CDR2 sequences are MNHNY and SVGAGI (reference sequence). CDR3 residues: CASSYSLPPNEQFF. The DNA for the CDR3 is TGTGCCAGCAGTTACTCTCTCCCCCCCAATGAGCAGTTCTTC.

The chain combines TRBV10-3 with TRBJ1-2; D uncertain. This CDR3 has 13 residues. CDR1 and CDR2 from the germline V gene are ENHRY and SYGVKD. V was pared by 5 bases and J by 3 bases, with 10 bases between. CDR3 in amino acids: CAISSDSYYGYTF. The CDR3 bases are TGTGCCATCAGTTCGGACTCATACTATGGCTACACCTTC.

The chain couples TRBV18 to TRBJ1-5; D remains ambiguous. The CDR3 contains 14 residues. Germline V CDR1 and CDR2: KGHSH, LQKENI. Deletions cut 2 bases from V and 3 bases from J, with 8 bases between. DNA of the CDR3: TGTGCCAGCTCACCAATGGCACCCAATCAGCCCCAGCATTTT. It is translated as CASSPMAPNQPQHF.

The chain is built from TRBV19 and TRBJ1-2; a weak D match, TRBD1 (6 bases). V lost 5 bases to trimming and J lost 7 bases, with 17 bases between them. The CDR3 covers 14 residues. CDR1 LNHDA and CDR2 SQIVND come from the germline V gene (reference sequence). The CDR3 nucleotides read TGTGCCAGTAGTTGGAACAGGGATTATAGTGGCTACACCTTC. Amino acids: CASSWNRDYSGYTF.

This clone qualifies as medium-sized. The rearrangement joins TRBV7-9 to TRBJ2-1; unclear D gene. This CDR3 region has 13 residues. Germline values: CDR1 SEHNR, CDR2 FQNEAQ (reference sequence). The V end was cut by 5 bases, the J end by 6 bases, with 11 bases between. The CDR3 is CASSPVRSNEQFF. The DNA of the CDR3 is TGTGCCAGCAGCCCCGTTAGGAGCAATGAGCAGTTCTTC.

This clone has just a few counts. The V gene is TRBV6-6, the J gene TRBJ1-2; D is ambiguous. The ends were cut back, 0 bases at V and 2 bases at J, with 7 bases in the middle. The CDR3 consists of 14 residues. Germline V gene sequence: CDR1 MNHNY, CDR2 SVGAGI (reference sequence). CDR3 in amino acids: CASSYSRDNYGYTF. CDR3 DNA sequence: TGTGCCAGCAGTTACTCGAGAGACAACTATGGCTACACCTTC.

This clone has just one count. V and J are TRBV15 and TRBJ2-2; D may be TRBD1 (5 bases). Trimming shortened V by 0 bases and J by 2 bases, and 10 bases separated the two germline ends. CDR3 length equals 16 residues. Germline assignment: CDR1 LNHNV and CDR2 YYDKDF (reference sequence). In DNA, the CDR3 is TGTGCCACCAGCAGAGAAGGGGCCATTAACACCGGGGAGCTGTTTTTT. Translating it yields CATSREGAINTGELFF.

The rearrangement uses TRBV11-2 and TRBJ2-2; D unresolved. CDR3 length: 14 amino acids. V lost 2 bases and J lost 2, with 6 bases in between. Germline V lookup: CDR1 SGHAT, CDR2 FQNNGV. The CDR3 DNA is TGTGCCAGCAGCTTATGGCAAAACACCGGGGAGCTGTTTTTT. Translation: CASSLWQNTGELFF. The variable domain in full, completed from reference TRBV11-2 and TRBJ2-2, reads EAGVAQSPRYKIIEKRQSVAFWCNPISGHATLYWYQQILGQGPKLLIQFQNNGVVDDSQLPKDRFSAERLKGVDSTLKIQPAKLEDSAVYLCASSLWQNTGELFFGEGSRLTVL.

This clone showed up just a few times. CDR3 sequence: CASSLVEDRGSKNIQYF. The CDR3 DNA reads TGTGCCAGCAGCTTAGTAGAAGACAGGGGTTCCAAAAACATTCAGTACTTC. V usage is TRBV11-3 and J usage is TRBJ2-4, with 8 bases lining up with TRBD1. Per the germline V gene, CDR1 is SGHNT and CDR2 is YENEEA. J lost 2 bases, V lost 1 base, and 7 bases had no gene match. The CDR3 consists of 17 residues.

The V call is TRBV27, the J call TRBJ2-1, with TRBD2 as a possible D gene (6 bases). V lost 6 bases to trimming and J lost 0 bases, with 15 bases between them. Germline lookup yields CDR1 MNHEY and CDR2 SMNVEV (reference sequence). The CDR3 runs 16 residues. The CDR3 DNA follows: TGTGCCAGCAGGGGCCTCGGAGGGAGCTCCTACAATGAGCAGTTCTTC. The encoded protein is CASRGLGGSSYNEQFF.

The CDR3 DNA sequence: TGTGCCAGCAGCCAAGTGGGGTACCATAATGAAAAACTGTTTTTT. It is translated as CASSQVGYHNEKLFF. The chain uses TRBV6-5 and TRBJ1-4; D remains unclear. The ends were cut back, 6 bases at V and 4 bases at J, with 15 bases in the middle. The CDR3 consists of 15 residues. Germline-derived CDR1 and CDR2 are MNHEY and SVGAGI.

The chain employs TRBV2 and TRBJ2-5, with 9 bases lining up with TRBD1. Germline V gene sequence: CDR1 SNHLY, CDR2 FYNNEI. Losses at the gene ends were 6 bases for V and 5 bases for J; bases not matched to a gene: 10. There are 15 residues in the CDR3. The CDR3 protein is CASSPRQGVWETQYF. As DNA, the CDR3 is TGTGCCAGCAGCCCAAGACAGGGGGTGTGGGAGACCCAGTACTTC. Full variable domain (outside the CDR3, taken from reference TRBV2 and TRBJ2-5): EPEVTQTPSHQVTQMGQEVILRCVPISNHLYFYWYRQILGQKVEFLVSFYNNEISEKSEIFDDQFSVERPDGSNFTLKIRSTKLEDSAMYFCASSPRQGVWETQYFGPGTRLLVL.

The chain joins TRBV7-9 to TRBJ1-1, with D unclear. The CDR3 is 13 residues long. V was clipped by 6 bases and J by 0 bases, with 8 bases between them. Germline V gene data show CDR1 as SEHNR and CDR2 as FQNEAQ (reference sequence). The CDR3 protein is CASSSDMNTEAFF. For the CDR3, the DNA is TGTGCCAGCAGTAGCGATATGAACACTGAAGCTTTCTTT.

This chain joins TRBV15 and TRBJ1-2; a possible D gene is TRBD1 (5 bases). Germline V gene data show CDR1 as LNHNV and CDR2 as YYDKDF (reference sequence). V shed 3 bases and J shed 8 bases, with 13 bases lying between them. The CDR3 is made up of 13 amino acids. The CDR3 nucleotides read TGTGCCACCAGCAGGGACAAGGGTGGAGGCTACACCTTC. This encodes CATSRDKGGGYTF.

The CDR3 nucleotides are TGCGCCAGCAGCTTGGGAAGGGACTCCGAGCAGTACTTC. Translation gives CASSLGRDSEQYF. The J gene is TRBJ2-7, the V gene TRBV5-1; tentatively, D is TRBD2 (6 bases). Trimming cost V 0 bases and J 6 bases, with 10 bases left between them. This CDR3 comprises 13 residues. Per the germline V gene, CDR1 is SGHRS and CDR2 is YFSETQ.

The genes are TRBV10-1 and TRBJ2-1, with 8 positions matching TRBD2. Germline V gene data show CDR1 as WNHNN and CDR2 as SYGVQD (reference sequence). This CDR3 region has 14 residues. J was trimmed by 1 base and V by 5 bases; bases with no gene match: 1. Written as DNA, the CDR3 is TGCGCCAGCAGTCCTAGCGGGTCCTACAATGAGCAGTTCTTC. Residues: CASSPSGSYNEQFF.

This chain connects TRBV11-3 to TRBJ2-3; 9 nucleotides line up with TRBD1. Trimming took 5 bases from V and 4 from J; bases not matched to a gene: 7. The germline CDR1 and CDR2 sequences are SGHNT and YENEEA. The CDR3 consists of 15 residues. The CDR3, as DNA: TGTGCCAGCAGCCTACAGGGGGCATGGGCAGATACGCAGTATTTT. Amino acids: CASSLQGAWADTQYF.

The gene calls are TRBV29-1 and TRBJ1-3, with D possibly being TRBD1 (5 bases). V lost 4 bases, J lost 4 bases, and 14 bases lay in between. This CDR3 region has 14 residues. CDR1 and CDR2 from the germline V gene are SQVTM and ANQGSEA. The CDR3, as DNA: TGCAGCGTTGTATCGCCGACAGCCGGAAACACCATATATTTT. Amino acid sequence: CSVVSPTAGNTIYF.

V gene TRBV6-1 combines with J gene TRBJ1-5; D ambiguous. The CDR3 has 16 amino acids. Trimming pared 0 bases from V and 0 bases from J, leaving 9 bases between. Germline assignment: CDR1 MNHNS and CDR2 SASEGT. In nucleotides, the CDR3 is TGTGCCAGCAGTGAAGCGTTTGCCCGTAGCAATCAGCCCCAGCATTTT. It codes for CASSEAFARSNQPQHF.